This record covers a single T cell receptor beta chain. The antigen remains unidentified. The length of the CDR3 is 14 residues. Germline V CDR1 and CDR2: LNHDA, SQIVND (reference sequence). V lost 3 bases, J lost 1 base, and 2 bases stayed unmatched. The record originates from a study of cytomegalovirus exposure and HLA in healthy donors. Study-level results: Excluded were some V segments that proved indistinguishable, including TRBV6-2 and TRBV6-3. According to an earlier analysis, most TCR beta V segments yielded productive rearrangements about 87% or about 30% of the time. The listing of 150 to 200 TCR beta chains classed them as cytomegalovirus-associated. Most likely, a cluster of highly shared sequence variants arose as a sequencing artifact.

This PCR relied on a set of 60 Vbeta primers and 13 Jbeta primers. Repertoires were generated with immunoSEQ multiplex PCR, while TCRdb's copy carries only in-frame clones and drops some. The sample carries about 180,000 clones, about 81% recorded once. This TCR was sampled from a man between 35 and 55 years old in good health and CMV-seronegative. The sample taken for sequencing was PBMCs. The rearrangement joins TRBV19 to TRBJ1-1, with 7 nucleotides matching TRBD1. CDR3 residues: CASSMTGRNTEAFF. For the CDR3, the DNA is TGTGCCAGTAGTATGACAGGGAGGAACACTGAAGCTTTCTTT.